The 10 T cell receptor beta chains reported below all come from one sample, sequenced in a study of T cells in Graves' hyperthyroidism and ophthalmopathy. Amplified TCR beta CDR3 regions came from RNA transcripts. With the HTBI primer set, the TCR CDR3 went through a first round of RT-PCR. TCRdb redid the calling of the multiplex PCR reads with MiXCR, one entry per CDR3 protein. Seen here are a few hundred thousand distinct CDR3 sequences, around a sixth observed once, and the top ten hold roughly 49%. The specimen sequenced was blood. Source of these receptors: a woman between 45 and 65 years old with Graves' hyperthyroidism.

At least ten counts were recorded for this clonotype. The chain carries TRBV20-1 and TRBJ2-7; possibly TRBD2 for D (5 bases). Germline CDR1 is DFQATT and CDR2 is SNEGSKA (reference sequence). Trimming pared 3 bases from V and 0 bases from J, leaving 18 bases between. The CDR3 length is 16 residues. The CDR3 DNA reads as TGCAGTGCTAGGGAAGGGCGGCGGGCGAGCTCCTACGAGCAGTACTTC. This translates into CSAREGRRASSYEQYF.

This clonotype was seen repeatedly, ten times or more. The rearrangement joins TRBV2 to TRBJ2-3; D call uncertain. Germline CDR1 and CDR2: SNHLY and FYNNEI. This CDR3 is 13 amino acids long. V was pared by 0 bases and J by 8 bases, with 9 bases between. CDR3 nucleotide sequence: TGTGCCAGCAGTGAAGCGCCCCATGGTACGCAGTATTTT. Translating gives CASSEAPHGTQYF.

CDR3 residues: CASSRGTSSQTYEQYF. The CDR3 DNA is TGTGCCAGCAGCAGAGGGACTAGCAGTCAAACCTACGAGCAGTACTTC. The chain combines TRBV6-1 with TRBJ2-7; TRBD2 matches at 9 bases. Germline values: CDR1 MNHNS, CDR2 SASEGT. There are 16 residues in the CDR3. V lost 6 bases to trimming and J lost 2 bases; unmatched junction nucleotides: 11.

This sequence joins TRBV7-2 and TRBJ1-2; D is perhaps TRBD1 (5 bases). CDR1 and CDR2 from the germline V gene are SGHTA and FQGNSA. The CDR3 runs 13 residues. Trimming took off 4 bases at V and 8 bases at J, with 14 bases between the two ends. Written as DNA, the CDR3 is TGTGCCAGCAGCTCCAGGGTAGAGTACGGCTACACCTTC. It translates to CASSSRVEYGYTF.

This clonotype was recorded a few times. The chain recombines TRBV5-1 with TRBJ1-6; D may be TRBD1 (5 bases). Germline V lookup: CDR1 SGHRS, CDR2 YFSETQ. This CDR3 is 17 amino acids long. Trimming stripped 6 bases from V and 3 bases from J, with 19 bases between. For the CDR3, the DNA is TGCGCCAGCAAAGTCGACAGCAAGGTCGTCTATAATTCACCCCTCCACTTT. Translating gives CASKVDSKVVYNSPLHF.

The genes are TRBV6-6 and TRBJ1-1, with no clear D. In germline, CDR1 is MNHNY, CDR2 SVGAGI (reference sequence). This CDR3 is 16 amino acids long. Trimming shortened V by 0 bases and J by 6 bases, and 17 bases separated the two germline ends. The CDR3: CASSYSILGSPSEAFF. CDR3 nucleotide sequence: TGTGCCAGCAGTTACTCGATTCTGGGGTCACCGTCTGAAGCTTTCTTT.

This clonotype has only a few counts. V usage is TRBV7-9 and J usage is TRBJ1-2; 9 nucleotides agree with TRBD1. The germline gives CDR1 SEHNR, CDR2 FQNEAQ (reference sequence). There are 13 residues in the CDR3. V shed 6 bases, J shed 6 bases, and the junction held 5 bases outside the gene matches. CDR3 region: CASSIGTGHGYTF. As DNA, the CDR3 is TGTGCCAGCAGTATAGGGACAGGGCATGGCTACACCTTC.

This clonotype appeared many times. V gene TRBV3-1 combines with J gene TRBJ2-3, with 13 bases aligning to TRBD2. Germline V gives CDR1 LGHDT, CDR2 YNNKEL (reference sequence). The length of the CDR3 is 17 residues. The junction had 8 bases not matched to a gene; V was cut back by 4 bases and J by 4 bases. In DNA form, the CDR3 reads TGTGCCAGCAGCCTACGGACTAGCGGGAGAAGCCCAGATACGCAGTATTTT. Its protein is CASSLRTSGRSPDTQYF.

Many counts were recorded for this clonotype. The rearrangement uses TRBV3-1 and TRBJ2-3; no definite D call. The CDR3 consists of 13 residues. Germline-derived CDR1 and CDR2 are LGHDT and YNNKEL (reference sequence). Deletions cut 7 bases from V and 2 bases from J, with 10 bases between. CDR3 protein: CASITSHTDTQYF. For the CDR3, the DNA is TGTGCCAGCATCACAAGTCACACAGATACGCAGTATTTT.

The genes are TRBV7-9 and TRBJ2-5; TRBD2 aligns across 9 bases. Germline loops: CDR1 SEHNR, CDR2 FQNEAQ (reference sequence). With 1 base clipped from V and 2 bases from J, the junction kept 11 bases outside the gene matches. The CDR3 consists of 18 residues. The CDR3 bases are TGTGCCAGCAGCTTAGGGGCTAGCGGGAACGGATATCAAGAGACCCAGTACTTC. It encodes CASSLGASGNGYQETQYF.